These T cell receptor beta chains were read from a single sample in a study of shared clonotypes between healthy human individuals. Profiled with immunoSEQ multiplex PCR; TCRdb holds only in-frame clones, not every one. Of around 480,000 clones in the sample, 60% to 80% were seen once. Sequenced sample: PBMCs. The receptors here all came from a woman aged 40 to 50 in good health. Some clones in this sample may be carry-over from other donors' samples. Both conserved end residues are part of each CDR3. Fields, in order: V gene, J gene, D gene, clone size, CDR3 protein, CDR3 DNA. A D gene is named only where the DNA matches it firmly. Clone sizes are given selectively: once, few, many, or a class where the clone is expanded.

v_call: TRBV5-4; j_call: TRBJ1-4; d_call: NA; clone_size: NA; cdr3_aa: CASSLGGRGDNEKLFF; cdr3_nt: TGTGCCAGCAGCTTGGGAGGGAGGGGAGATAATGAAAAACTGTTTTTT
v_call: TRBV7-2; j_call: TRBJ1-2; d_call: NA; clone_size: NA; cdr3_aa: CASSLSRGNYGYTF; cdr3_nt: TGTGCCAGCAGCTTATCTCGAGGGAACTATGGCTACACCTTC
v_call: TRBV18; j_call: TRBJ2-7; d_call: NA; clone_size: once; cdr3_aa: CASSERSGSYEQYF; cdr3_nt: TGTGCCAGCTCTGAGCGTTCGGGCTCCTACGAGCAGTACTTC
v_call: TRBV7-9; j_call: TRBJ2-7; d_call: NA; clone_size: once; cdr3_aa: CASSTRDGTYEQYF; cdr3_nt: TGTGCCAGCAGCACTCGGGACGGCACCTACGAGCAGTACTTC
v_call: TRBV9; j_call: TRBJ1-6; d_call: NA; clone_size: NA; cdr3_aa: CASSVGSGQALHF; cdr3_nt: TGTGCCAGCAGCGTAGGTTCGGGGCAGGCCCTCCACTTT
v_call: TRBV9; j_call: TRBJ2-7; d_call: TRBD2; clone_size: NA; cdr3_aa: CASSVEAGVAYEQYF; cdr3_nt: TGTGCCAGCAGCGTAGAAGCGGGAGTTGCCTACGAGCAGTACTTC
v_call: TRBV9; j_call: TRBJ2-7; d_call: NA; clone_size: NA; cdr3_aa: CASSVGQGGYEQYF; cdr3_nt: TGTGCCAGCAGCGTGGGGCAGGGAGGCTACGAGCAGTACTTC
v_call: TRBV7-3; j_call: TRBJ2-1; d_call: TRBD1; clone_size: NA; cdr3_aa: CASSLTGQGWNEQFF; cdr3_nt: TGTGCCAGCAGCTTAACGGGACAGGGCTGGAATGAGCAGTTCTTC
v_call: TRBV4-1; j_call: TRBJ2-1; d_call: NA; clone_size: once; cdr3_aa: CASSRSGGDEQFF; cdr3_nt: TGCGCCAGCAGCCGATCTGGAGGAGATGAGCAGTTCTTC
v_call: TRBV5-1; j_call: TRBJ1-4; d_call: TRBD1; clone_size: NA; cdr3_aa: CASRPGGMEEKLFF; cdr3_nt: TGCGCCAGCAGGCCAGGGGGCATGGAGGAAAAACTGTTTTTT
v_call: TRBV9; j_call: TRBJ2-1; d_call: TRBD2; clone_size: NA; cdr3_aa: CASSVYGTSGTYNEQFF; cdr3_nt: TGTGCCAGCAGCGTATATGGGACTAGCGGGACATACAATGAGCAGTTCTTC
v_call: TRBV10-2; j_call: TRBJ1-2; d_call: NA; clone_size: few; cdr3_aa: CASSYRENYGYTF; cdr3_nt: TGCGCCAGCAGTTACAGGGAAAACTATGGCTACACCTTC
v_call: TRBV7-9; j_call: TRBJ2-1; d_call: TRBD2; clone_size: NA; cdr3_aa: CASSSRDVGLAGAPGEQFF; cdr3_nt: TGTGCCAGCAGCTCTCGGGACGTGGGACTAGCGGGAGCCCCGGGTGAGCAGTTCTTC
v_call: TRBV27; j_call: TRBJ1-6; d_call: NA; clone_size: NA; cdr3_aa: CASSPRDGNSPLHF; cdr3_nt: TGTGCCAGCAGTCCCAGAGATGGGAATTCACCCCTCCACTTT
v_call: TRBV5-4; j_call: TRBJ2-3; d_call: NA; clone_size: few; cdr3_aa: CASSLDRDTQYF; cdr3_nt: TGTGCCAGCAGCTTGGATAGGGATACGCAGTATTTT
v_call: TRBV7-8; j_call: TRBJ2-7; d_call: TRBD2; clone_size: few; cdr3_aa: CASSQAGAGYEQYF; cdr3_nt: TGTGCCAGCAGCCAAGCGGGAGCGGGCTACGAGCAGTACTTC
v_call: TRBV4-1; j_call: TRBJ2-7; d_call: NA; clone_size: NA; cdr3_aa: CASSQVGLSYYEQYF; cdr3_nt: TGCGCCAGCAGCCAAGTGGGACTTTCCTACTACGAGCAGTACTTC
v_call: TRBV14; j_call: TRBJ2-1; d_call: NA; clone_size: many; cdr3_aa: CASSQVGVEQFF; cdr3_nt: TGTGCCAGCAGCCAAGTGGGGGTTGAGCAGTTCTTC
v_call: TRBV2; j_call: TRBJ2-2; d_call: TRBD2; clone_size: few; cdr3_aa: CASSYGLAGGMELFF; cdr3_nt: TGTGCCAGCAGTTACGGACTAGCGGGTGGGATGGAGCTGTTTTTT
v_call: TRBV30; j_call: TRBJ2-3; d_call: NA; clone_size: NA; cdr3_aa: CAWSAGTVWQGSSVGTDTQYF; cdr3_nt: TGTGCCTGGAGTGCTGGGACCGTTTGGCAGGGTAGCTCGGTTGGCACAGATACGCAGTATTTT
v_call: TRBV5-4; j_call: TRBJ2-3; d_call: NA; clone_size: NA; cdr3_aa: CASSLGAGSGGTDTQYF; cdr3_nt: TGTGCCAGCAGCTTGGGCGCGGGAAGTGGGGGCACAGATACGCAGTATTTT
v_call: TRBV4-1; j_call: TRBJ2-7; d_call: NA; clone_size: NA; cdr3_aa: CASSQVAREQYF; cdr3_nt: TGCGCCAGCAGCCAAGTAGCGCGCGAGCAGTACTTC
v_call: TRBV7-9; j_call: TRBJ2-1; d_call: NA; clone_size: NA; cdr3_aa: CASSQQSSYNEQFF; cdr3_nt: TGTGCCAGCAGTCAGCAGAGCTCCTACAATGAGCAGTTCTTC
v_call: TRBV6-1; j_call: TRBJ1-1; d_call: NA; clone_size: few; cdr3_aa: CASSEVRQGVRAFF; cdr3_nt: TGTGCCAGCAGTGAAGTAAGGCAGGGTGTGAGAGCTTTCTTT
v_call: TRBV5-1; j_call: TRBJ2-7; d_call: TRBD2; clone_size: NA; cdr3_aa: CASSYILRTSGEQYF; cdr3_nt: TGCGCCAGCAGCTATATCTTACGGACTAGCGGAGAGCAGTACTTC
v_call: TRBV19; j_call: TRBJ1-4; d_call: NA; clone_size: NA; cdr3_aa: CASSTGAREKLFF; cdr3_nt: TGTGCCAGTAGTACGGGGGCGCGGGAAAAACTGTTTTTT
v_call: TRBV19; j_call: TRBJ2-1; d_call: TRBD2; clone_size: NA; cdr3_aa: CASSIRLAENNEQFF; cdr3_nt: TGTGCCAGTAGTATTCGACTAGCGGAAAACAATGAGCAGTTCTTC
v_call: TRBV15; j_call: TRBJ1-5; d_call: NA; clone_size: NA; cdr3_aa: CATSRDLVTFGSNQPQHF; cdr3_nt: TGTGCCACCAGCAGAGATCTGGTGACATTCGGTAGCAATCAGCCCCAGCATTTT
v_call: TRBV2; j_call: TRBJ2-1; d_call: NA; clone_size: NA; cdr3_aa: CASSHSLHLRNNEQFF; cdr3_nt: TGTGCCAGCAGCCACTCACTACACCTAAGAAACAATGAGCAGTTCTTC
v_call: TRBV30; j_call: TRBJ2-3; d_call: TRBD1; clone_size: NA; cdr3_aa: CAWNRASSGTGLKHTDTQYF; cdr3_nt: TGTGCCTGGAACCGAGCATCCTCCGGGACAGGTTTGAAGCACACAGATACGCAGTATTTT
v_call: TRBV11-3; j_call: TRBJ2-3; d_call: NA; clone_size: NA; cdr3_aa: CASSTGLATDTQYF; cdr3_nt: TGTGCCAGCAGCACCGGACTCGCCACAGATACGCAGTATTTT
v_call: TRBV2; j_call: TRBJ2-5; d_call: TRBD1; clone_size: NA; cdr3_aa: CASMGQGAGETQYF; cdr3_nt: TGTGCCAGCATGGGGCAGGGGGCGGGAGAGACCCAGTACTTC
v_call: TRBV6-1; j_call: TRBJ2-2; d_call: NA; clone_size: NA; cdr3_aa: CASSEGGLETGELFF; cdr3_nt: TGTGCCAGCAGTGAAGGCGGGCTCGAGACCGGGGAGCTGTTTTTT
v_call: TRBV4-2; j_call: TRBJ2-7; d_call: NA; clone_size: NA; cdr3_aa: CASSQELMRDSYEQYF; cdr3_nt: TGTGCCAGCAGCCAAGAACTGATGCGGGACTCCTACGAGCAGTACTTC
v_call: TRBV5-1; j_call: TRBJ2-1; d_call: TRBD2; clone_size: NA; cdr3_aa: CASSLATSVEQFF; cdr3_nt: TGCGCCAGCAGCTTGGCAACTAGCGTTGAGCAGTTCTTC
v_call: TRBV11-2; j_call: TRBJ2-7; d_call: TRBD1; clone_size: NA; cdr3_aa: CASSRDRGAYEQYF; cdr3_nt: TGTGCCAGCAGCCGGGACAGGGGCGCCTACGAGCAGTACTTC
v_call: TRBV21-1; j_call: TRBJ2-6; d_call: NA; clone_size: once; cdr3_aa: CASSPQGAGANVLTF; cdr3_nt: TGTGCCAGCAGCCCCCAGGGAGCCGGGGCCAACGTCCTGACTTTC
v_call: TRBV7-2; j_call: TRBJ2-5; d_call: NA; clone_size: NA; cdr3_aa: CASSLRQGGGGQETQYF; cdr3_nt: TGTGCCAGCAGCTTAAGACAGGGAGGAGGGGGTCAAGAGACCCAGTACTTC